This TCR beta chain originates from a study of T cell repertoires in cytomegalovirus infection. Study-level information: Both a matching HLA type and CMV infection were indicated by public TCR beta signatures.

TCRdb used MiXCR to reprocess the reads, holding one entry per CDR3 protein. The sample holds over 250,000 distinct CDR3 sequences; around 20% are singletons and the top ten take around 20%. Points on this clonotype: The antigen is undetermined.

CDR3 length equals 14 residues. Germline loops: CDR1 SEHNR, CDR2 FQNEAQ (reference sequence). Trimming at V came to 6 bases and at J to 4 bases, leaving 6 bases not matched to a gene. This clonotype originated in a human donor in good health (CMV status not recorded). Some clones in this sample may be carry-over from other donors' samples. Specimen: cultured PBMCs, collected from culture after CMV antigen stimulation. The rearrangement uses TRBV7-9 and TRBJ2-7; TRBD1 matches 10 bases. The chain's CDR3 is CASSGPGQGYEQYV. The CDR3 region has the DNA TGTGCCAGCAGTGGTCCGGGACAGGGGTACGAGCAGTACGTC.